This entry features one T cell receptor beta chain sequence. Germline V gene lookup returns CDR1 SGHDT and CDR2 YYEEEE. The CDR3 totals 14 residues. The V and J ends lost 5 bases and 3 bases respectively, with 9 bases between them. The entry originates in a study of T cells after yellow fever vaccination. TCRdb re-derived calls from the 5' RACE reads in MiXCR, one entry per CDR3 protein. This sample has about 320,000 distinct CDR3 sequences, with approximately 4% found just once. V usage is TRBV5-6 and J usage is TRBJ2-6, with a weak D call TRBD1 (6 bases). This TCR was sampled from a man younger than 30 who received the YFV17D yellow fever vaccine. Sample: PBMCs, taken 15 days after the yellow fever booster vaccination. This CDR3 reads CASRGAHGANVLTF. CDR3 sequence (DNA): TGTGCCAGCAGGGGGGCTCATGGGGCCAACGTCCTGACTTTC.